This TCR beta chain is from a study of blood T cell repertoires in COVID-19. At the level of the study: Acute and convalescent COVID-19 samples came from the United States, Italy and Spain. Sources were T cells, B-cell-depleted T cells, or PBMCs; the material itself was cDNA or gDNA.

After removal of 1 base from V and 7 bases from J, the junction contained 7 bases not matched to a gene. Germline V gene sequence: CDR1 SGHKS, CDR2 YYEKEE (reference sequence). The CDR3 length is 15 residues. Study processing details: Amplifying reference gene primers gave estimates of nucleated cell counts. TCRdb keeps only in-frame clones here, not all; method: immunoSEQ multiplex PCR. V, J and clone size reflect that table, while D and trimming were determined from the DNA. Of tens of thousands of clones in the sample, 90% are singletons; the top ten hold 7.5% to 9.5%. The TCR comes from a woman in her thirties or forties with active COVID-19. Specimen: peripheral blood. This chain joins TRBV5-5 and TRBJ2-2; 7 bases match TRBD2. The CDR3 sequence: CASSLSGGNIGELFF. DNA for the CDR3: TGTGCCAGCAGCTTGTCGGGGGGAAATATCGGGGAGCTGTTTTTT.